One and the same sample provided the 27 T cell receptor beta chains below, sequenced in a study of blood T cell repertoires in COVID-19. TCRdb's table, derived via immunoSEQ multiplex PCR, lists solely in-frame clones and lacks some. This sample has 78,000 or so clones, with approximately 80% found just once. Sequenced material: peripheral blood. All receptors come from a man older than 75 with acute or convalescent COVID-19.

This clone showed up just once. The chain couples TRBV9 to TRBJ2-3; 7 bases line up with TRBD2. CDR1 SGDLS and CDR2 YYNGEE come from the germline V gene. This CDR3 has 15 residues. Trimming removed 0 bases from V and 4 bases from J; junction bases left unmatched: 5. The CDR3: CASSVGPSGPDTQYF. In nucleotides, the CDR3 is TGTGCCAGCAGCGTAGGGCCTAGCGGTCCAGATACGCAGTATTTT.

Concerning this clone itself: The same CDR3 also results from other DNA sequences found in this sample. This sequence joins TRBV7-9 and TRBJ1-4; D is unresolved. Germline V CDR1 and CDR2: SEHNR, FQNEAQ (reference sequence). There are 14 residues in the CDR3. V was pared by 1 base and J by 3 bases, with 6 bases between. In nucleotides, the CDR3 is TGTGCCAGCAGCTTAGGCCAGGCTAATGAAAAACTGTTTTTT. Encoded protein: CASSLGQANEKLFF.

The J gene is TRBJ2-1, the V gene TRBV5-1; D gene ambiguous. Trimming stripped 0 bases from V and 3 bases from J, with 16 bases between. The CDR3 totals 17 residues. The germline V gene has CDR1 SGHRS and CDR2 YFSETQ. The CDR3 reads CASSLAAAALGYNEQFF. CDR3 sequence (DNA): TGCGCCAGCAGCTTGGCCGCGGCAGCCTTAGGCTACAATGAGCAGTTCTTC.

J is TRBJ2-1 and V is TRBV30; maybe TRBD1 (6 bases). This CDR3 has 14 amino acids. Germline-derived CDR1 and CDR2 are GTSNPN and SVGIG (reference sequence). Trimming left V 4 bases short and J 7 bases short, with 17 bases between. The CDR3 coding sequence is TGTGCCTGGAAATGGGGGCCCTTAAATAATGAGCAGTTCTTC. Its translation is CAWKWGPLNNEQFF.

V gene TRBV5-1 combines with J gene TRBJ2-3; TRBD2 agrees at 9 bases. V lost 6 bases to trimming and J lost 4 bases; unmatched junction nucleotides: 15. Germline assignment: CDR1 SGHRS and CDR2 YFSETQ. This CDR3 is built from 17 residues. The CDR3 DNA sequence: TGCGCCAGCACCATAAGGGCCGGGACTAGCAGGCCAGATACGCAGTATTTT. It translates to CASTIRAGTSRPDTQYF.

In this sample, this clone turned up once. The chain recombines TRBV7-2 with TRBJ1-2; D is ambiguous. This CDR3 comprises 14 residues. V lost 5 bases, J lost 8 bases, and 18 bases lay in between. CDR1 is SGHTA and CDR2 is FQGNSA in the germline V gene. The CDR3 sequence: CASSPAGGEKGYTF. In DNA, the CDR3 is TGTGCCAGCAGCCCCGCCGGAGGTGAGAAAGGCTACACCTTC.

The CDR3 protein is CASTFSGGYNEQFF. The CDR3 nucleotides are TGTGCCAGCACCTTCAGCGGGGGCTACAATGAGCAGTTCTTC. The chain carries TRBV27 and TRBJ2-1; 8 bases are shared with TRBD2. This CDR3 is 14 amino acids long. Unmatched junction bases numbered 5, after V lost 7 bases and J lost 3 bases. Germline CDR1 reads MNHEY; CDR2 reads SMNVEV (reference sequence).

The gene calls are TRBV14 and TRBJ2-1; 12 nucleotides align to TRBD2. J was trimmed by 10 bases and V by 3 bases; bases with no gene match: 7. This CDR3 spans 15 amino acids. Germline lookup yields CDR1 SGHDN and CDR2 FVKESK. This chain's CDR3 is CASSQVLAGGHEQFF. The CDR3 bases are TGTGCCAGCAGCCAGGTACTAGCGGGGGGCCACGAGCAGTTCTTC.

J is TRBJ2-7 and V is TRBV6-5; D remains unclear. Germline loops: CDR1 MNHEY, CDR2 SVGAGI. The germline V and J ends were trimmed by 7 bases and 0 bases, with 10 bases remaining between them. The CDR3 covers 13 residues. The CDR3 loop is CASTDLLSYEQYF. In DNA form, the CDR3 reads TGTGCCAGCACCGACTTACTCTCCTACGAGCAGTACTTC.

The chain combines TRBV6-2 or TRBV6-3 with TRBJ2-3; weak D call: TRBD2 (6 bases). Germline V gives CDR1 MNHEY, CDR2 SVGEGT. The CDR3 is 14 amino acids. Trimming removed 5 bases from V and 5 bases from J, with 14 bases in between. The CDR3: CASSEGGGVDTQYF. As DNA, the CDR3 is TGTGCCAGCAGTGAGGGAGGCGGAGTAGATACGCAGTATTTT.

This clone was detected a few times. The rearrangement joins TRBV10-3 to TRBJ1-2, with D maybe TRBD1 (6 bases). The V gene's germline CDR1 is ENHRY and CDR2 SYGVKD. CDR3 length: 14 residues. Trimming removed 3 bases from V and 2 bases from J, with 10 bases in between. CDR3 in DNA: TGTGCCATCAGTGACCCGGGACACAACTATGGCTACACCTTC. Its translation: CAISDPGHNYGYTF.

The V call is TRBV7-2, the J call TRBJ2-2; D remains ambiguous. Trimming stripped 6 bases from V and 0 bases from J, with 11 bases between. Germline V lookup: CDR1 SGHTA, CDR2 FQGNSA. CDR3 size: 15 residues. DNA for the CDR3: TGTGCCAGCAGTAAAATCGCAGCGAACACCGGGGAGCTGTTTTTT. This gives the protein CASSKIAANTGELFF.

The chain uses TRBV3-1 (or the pseudogene TRBV3-2) and TRBJ2-7, with 9 bases fitting TRBD1. The CDR3 extends over 14 amino acids. J lost 4 bases, V lost 4 bases, and 5 bases had no gene match. Germline CDR1 and CDR2: LGHDT and YNNKEL (reference sequence). Here the CDR3 reads CASSLPGQGYEQYF. The CDR3 nucleotides read TGTGCCAGCAGCCTCCCCGGACAGGGGTACGAGCAGTACTTC.

For the CDR3, the DNA is TGTGCCAGCAGCTTAAATGGGGGGACGAACACCGGGGAGCTGTTTTTT. Translation gives CASSLNGGTNTGELFF. The V gene is TRBV7-3, the J gene TRBJ2-2; tentative D call: TRBD2 (6 bases). CDR3 length: 16 amino acids. CDR1 is SGHTA and CDR2 is FQGTGA in the germline V gene. The V and J ends lost 1 base and 0 bases respectively, with 9 bases between them.

With regard to this clone: One end of the junction fails to match germline, which may point to a read error. The J gene is TRBJ2-3, the V gene TRBV11-2; D is undetermined. CDR1 is SGHAT and CDR2 is FQNNGV in the germline V gene. The CDR3 consists of 12 residues. CDR3 sequence (DNA): TGTGCCAGCAGCGTAGATCGGGATACGCAGTATTTT. This translates into CASSVDRDTQYF.

The J gene is TRBJ2-1, the V gene TRBV13; 7 bases line up with TRBD1. The CDR3 consists of 18 residues. The V and J ends lost 3 bases and 5 bases, in that order; junction bases with no gene match: 16. Germline V gene lookup returns CDR1 PRHDT and CDR2 FYEKMQ (reference sequence). Written as DNA, the CDR3 is TGTGCCAGCAGCTTCCTTAGGTCCCCCCAGGGGGTCGACAATGAGCAGTTCTTC. Its protein product is CASSFLRSPQGVDNEQFF.

Concerning this clone: The sample carries other DNA sequences with the same CDR3. This chain uses TRBV3-1 (or the pseudogene TRBV3-2) with TRBJ1-2, with 10 nucleotides matching TRBD1. This CDR3 is built from 14 residues. The germline V gene has CDR1 LGHDT and CDR2 YNNKEL (reference sequence). V lost 3 bases, J lost 6 bases, and 4 bases stayed unmatched. CDR3 DNA: TGTGCCAGCAGCCAGGGGGACAGGGGCCATGGCTACACCTTC. Its translation is CASSQGDRGHGYTF.

The genes are TRBV19 and TRBJ1-1; tentative D call: TRBD1 (5 bases). The CDR3 spans 14 residues. Looked up from germline, CDR1 is LNHDA and CDR2 is SQIVND (reference sequence). V was trimmed by 3 bases and J by 4 bases, leaving 12 bases between them. CDR3 sequence (DNA): TGTGCCAGTAGTATCTCGCGGGGGACCACTGAAGCTTTCTTT. Amino acid sequence: CASSISRGTTEAFF.

This clone was picked up one time. V gene TRBV24-1 combines with J gene TRBJ1-4, with D possibly being TRBD1 (6 bases). Trimming removed 9 bases from V and 0 bases from J, with 10 bases in between. The germline V gene has CDR1 KGHDR and CDR2 SFDVKD. The CDR3 totals 14 residues. The CDR3, as DNA: TGTGCCACCCTTCAGGGGTCAACTAATGAAAAACTGTTTTTT. It translates to CATLQGSTNEKLFF.

The V call is TRBV10-3, the J call TRBJ2-2; possible D gene TRBD2, 5 bases. This CDR3 has 15 residues. V was cut by 6 bases and J by 6 bases, with 17 bases left in between. Germline loops: CDR1 ENHRY, CDR2 SYGVKD. CDR3 residues: CAISNRDLTPGELFF. DNA for the CDR3: TGTGCCATCAGCAACCGGGATCTGACCCCCGGGGAGCTGTTTTTT.

This chain joins TRBV9 and TRBJ2-3, with 14 bases identical to TRBD2. CDR3 length: 17 amino acids. The trim removed 4 bases at V and 0 bases at J, leaving 4 bases unmatched. Germline V gene data show CDR1 as SGDLS and CDR2 as YYNGEE. DNA of the CDR3: TGTGCCAGCAGCCCCGGGACTAGCGGGGGAAGCACAGATACGCAGTATTTT. Protein: CASSPGTSGGSTDTQYF.

The chain carries TRBV6-5 and TRBJ2-1, with D tentatively TRBD1 (5 bases). V dropped 7 bases and J dropped 12 bases, with 16 bases sitting between them. The CDR3 extends over 12 amino acids. Germline V gene lookup returns CDR1 MNHEY and CDR2 SVGAGI. CDR3 DNA: TGTGCCAGCACAAAGGACCCGCAGGGGCAGTTCTTC. Translated: CASTKDPQGQFF.

This clone was counted once. The chain combines TRBV5-4 with TRBJ1-2, with 8 positions matching TRBD1. V was pared by 1 base and J by 5 bases, with 10 bases of the junction left unmatched. Germline CDR1 reads SGHNT; CDR2 reads YYREEE (reference sequence). The CDR3 sequence is 16 residues long. The CDR3 sequence is CASSLRRDRYSYGYTF. The CDR3 DNA reads TGTGCCAGCAGCTTGCGAAGGGACAGGTATTCATATGGCTACACCTTC.

The rearrangement joins TRBV2 to TRBJ1-1; D not certain. Germline V gene data show CDR1 as SNHLY and CDR2 as FYNNEI. V was pared by 5 bases and J by 2 bases, with 9 bases between. The CDR3 is 13 amino acids. CDR3 nucleotide sequence: TGTGCCAGCAGTCGCAGGCGCAACACTGAAGCTTTCTTT. Translating it yields CASSRRRNTEAFF.

The genes are TRBV5-1 and TRBJ2-1, with D perhaps matching TRBD1 (6 bases). The CDR3 is made up of 16 amino acids. Trimming left V 0 bases short and J 1 base short, with 11 bases between. From germline, CDR1 is SGHRS and CDR2 YFSETQ. This CDR3 reads CASSLARGNSYNEQFF. As DNA, the CDR3 is TGCGCCAGCAGCTTGGCCAGGGGCAATTCCTACAATGAGCAGTTCTTC.

This clone was observed once. The CDR3 region has the DNA TGTGCCAGTAGAGGGACAGGGTCAAATGAGCAGTTCTTC. Translation gives CASRGTGSNEQFF. J is TRBJ2-1 and V is TRBV12-3 or TRBV12-4; 9 positions agree with TRBD1. J gave up 7 bases and V 9 bases, and 7 bases lay outside the gene matches. The CDR3 totals 13 residues.

The V and J genes are TRBV5-4 and TRBJ2-2, with a weak D call TRBD2 (7 bases). Germline V lookup: CDR1 SGHNT, CDR2 YYREEE (reference sequence). This CDR3 spans 17 amino acids. V was pared by 0 bases and J by 2 bases, with 14 bases between. CDR3 bases: TGTGCCAGCAGCTTGGGGGGGCTAGCGGCAAACACCGGGGAGCTGTTTTTT. Amino acid sequence: CASSLGGLAANTGELFF.